This TCR beta chain was identified during a study of shared clonotypes between healthy human individuals (dated by TCRdb to the early 2020s). Regarding the study in general: The cohort comprised a couple of women and three men aged 18 to 49 years. Per donor, three plates each were used for CD4 naive and CD4 memory, two for CD8 naive, and one for CD8 memory. To increase sequencing depth and limit assay-specific biases, different laboratories used diverse techniques to prepare libraries and sequence TCR repertoires. To estimate repertoire size and how much clonotypes are shared between individuals, the study performed deep sequencing of blood TCR repertoires from roughly five healthy adults. Per donor, leukapheresis produced somewhere between about 0.85 and 9.5 billion PBMCs. Overall study outcomes, separate from this receptor: Based on pairwise subsampling, the degree of clonotype sharing among donors was expected to be affected by sequencing depth. Compared with non-shared clonotypes, clonotypes shared by all four sorted-subset donors had higher generation probabilities. Naive subsets generally had larger estimated clonotype richness than memory subsets. The small number of donors limited the genetic and exposure-history diversity represented. Across a few donors, about 5.2% of naive CD4, roughly 3.8% of naive CD8, 2.3% of memory CD4, and 0.3% to 0.45% of memory CD8 clonotypes were shared. Sampling was limited to blood, and TCR repertoires in tissue likely differ from TCR repertoires in blood. Incomplete sequencing was indicated by rarefaction of sorted-subset datasets, despite the large sequencing depth.

With respect to this clone: This receptor's antigen is unknown. Base qualities are not provided; no much larger clone lies one nucleotide away.

Healthy HIV-negative adults with no recently reported acute infections or vaccinations were included as donors. Only Caucasian adults living in Nashville, Tennessee, USA were represented among the donors. CD4+ T cells were enriched by magnetic negative selection, after which naive cells were positively selected on CD45RA and the negative fraction was taken as the memory subset. Blood was obtained by leukapheresis, after which PBMCs were separated by Ficoll-Histopaque density gradient centrifugation and cryopreserved in liquid nitrogen vapor phase. Analytical flow cytometry was used to check the purity and quantity of each magnetically sorted T cell population. Each sorted fraction had its genomic DNA isolated and then quantified by UV absorbance on a Nanodrop 2000c. There are 15 amino acids in the CDR3, from cysteine to phenylalanine inclusive. Only the CDR3 region is kept as DNA, spanning 45 bases read in frame from base 1. As encoded in the germline V gene (reference sequence), CDR1 is LNHDA while CDR2 is SQIVND. Between the V and J ends, shortened by 3 bases and 4 bases respectively, the junction contains 15 bases.

Using the deep immunoSEQ assay, TCR CDR3 regions were amplified from genomic DNA by multiplex PCR. Extracted genomic DNA from each cell subset was distributed evenly across all wells of several immunoSEQ 96-well plates, and each plate was treated as a replicate. For sorted subsets, roughly 0.2 ug genomic DNA, equal to about 30,000 T cell genomes, was loaded into each replicate PCR. The purified libraries were quantified using a Qubit 3.0 fluorometer, sized with a Bioanalyzer 2100, and then quantified again using the KAPA Library Quantification kit. Each immunoSEQ 96-well plate was sequenced on its own single-read 150-cycle Illumina NextSeq 550 flow cell. In the paper's pipeline: Because only junctional sequences without quality scores were contained in the immunoSEQ output, filtering matching that applied to full-length reads could not be performed. Sequences were annotated with PyIR, a Python wrapper for IgBLAST v1.9, using IMGT germline references to assign V/J genes and CDR3. Reads were removed for weak V/J assignments (E-value above 1e-6), missing CDR3, stop codons, out-of-frame junctions, or ambiguous translated residues. V3J clonotypes were defined as sequences sharing an identical inferred V gene, J gene, and CDR3 amino acid sequence. Percentage overlap between repertoires was calculated by dividing the number of shared unique clonotypes by the size of the smaller repertoire. Repertoire richness was assessed with RTK rarefaction, the Chao1 estimator, and Recon v2.1 estimates of unobserved clonotypes. For all TCRbeta clonotypes obtained by the gDNA method from several donors, generation probabilities were computed with OLGA. In its TCRdb copy, this immuneACCESS table keeps in-frame sequences only and misses some clones. Where compared with another copy, unresolved V genes explain less than half of these, and the others have no known cause. The V and J calls and clone size come from that table; D and trimming were worked out from the DNA. Recorded for this sample are fewer than 1.6 million clones; approximately 98.5% of them occurred a single time. Clones ranked in the top ten supply about 0.35% of the sample.

The source of this sequence is a man aged 25 to 40 in good health. The rearranged chain carries TRBV19 and TRBJ1-2, with the D gene not confidently named. The sample comprised naive CD4+ T cells sorted from blood. Per the publication, the cell subset or site label means: CD45RA+ positively selected. The CDR3 reads as follows: CASSMDYRSAYGYTF. The sequenced DNA: TGTGCCAGTAGTATGGATTACCGGTCAGCCTATGGCTACACCTTC.